Shown below are 26 T cell receptor beta chains from a single sample sequenced in a study of memory CD4+ T cells and cytomegalovirus serostatus. The method was immunoSEQ multiplex PCR; TCRdb's version includes in-frame clones alone and lacks a portion of them. The profile shows about 92,000 clones, 80% of them singletons. The sort gate was single viable CD3+CD4+CD8-CD45RO+ cells for memory CD4+ T cells. Material for sequencing was memory CD4+ T cells from blood. The receptor source for this set is an adult in good health and CMV-seropositive.

The CDR3 sequence is CASSSQGIGELFF. The CDR3 bases are TGTGCCAGCAGCTCCCAGGGAATCGGGGAGCTGTTTTTT. The J gene is TRBJ2-2, the V gene TRBV7-2; D may be TRBD1 (5 bases). This CDR3 spans 13 amino acids. Trimming left V 4 bases short and J 7 bases short, with 10 bases between. In germline, CDR1 is SGHTA, CDR2 FQGNSA.

The V and J genes are TRBV19 and TRBJ1-3; TRBD1 agrees at 7 bases. V lost 6 bases to trimming and J lost 2 bases; unmatched junction nucleotides: 7. Germline CDR1 is LNHDA and CDR2 is SQIVND (reference sequence). The CDR3 is made up of 15 amino acids. The DNA of the CDR3 is TGTGCCAGTAGCCTACCCGGGACAGCTGGAAACACCATATATTTT. Protein: CASSLPGTAGNTIYF.

For the CDR3, the DNA is TGTGCCAGCACTGGCGGGAGTGGGTACGAGCAGTACTTC. Translating gives CASTGGSGYEQYF. The rearrangement joins TRBV6-6 to TRBJ2-7; 7 bases are a match to TRBD2. The J segment lost 4 bases and the V segment lost 7 bases, leaving 7 bases of the junction unmatched. The length of the CDR3 is 13 residues. CDR1 and CDR2 (germline): MNHNY, SVGAGI (reference sequence).

The rearrangement uses TRBV27 and TRBJ1-5; 7 bases fit TRBD1. V lost 6 bases to trimming and J lost 11 bases; unmatched junction nucleotides: 10. The germline CDR1 and CDR2 sequences are MNHEY and SMNVEV (reference sequence). The CDR3 contains 13 residues. CDR3 protein: CASRGYDRETQHF. The CDR3 DNA reads TGTGCCAGCAGAGGGTATGACAGGGAGACCCAGCATTTT.

The CDR3 nucleotides read TGTGCCAGCAGCCCTGGGGGGCAGGGTGGAAACACCATATATTTT. This codes for CASSPGGQGGNTIYF. The chain is built from TRBV28 and TRBJ1-3; D perhaps matches TRBD1 (6 bases). V was pared by 6 bases and J by 3 bases, with 15 bases between. This CDR3 spans 15 amino acids. In germline, CDR1 is MDHEN, CDR2 SYDVKM.

The table lists this clone with a few counts. The chain employs TRBV10-3 and TRBJ1-2; 7 nucleotides line up with TRBD1. The J segment lost 7 bases and the V segment lost 4 bases, leaving 3 bases of the junction unmatched. The CDR3 loop spans 12 amino acids. Germline-derived CDR1 and CDR2 are ENHRY and SYGVKD. The CDR3: CAISVSGGGYTF. In nucleotides, the CDR3 is TGTGCCATCAGTGTATCAGGGGGTGGCTACACCTTC.

The chain carries TRBV6-5 and TRBJ2-7; the D gene could be TRBD1 or TRBD2 (5 bases each). V was pared by 2 bases and J by 9 bases, with 11 bases between. Germline CDR1 and CDR2: MNHEY and SVGAGI. The CDR3 has 12 residues. The CDR3 nucleotides read TGTGCCAGCAGTTACATTGGGGACCGGCAGTACTTC. Residues: CASSYIGDRQYF.

The table lists this clone with a few counts. J is TRBJ2-2 and V is TRBV2, with 9 bases aligning to TRBD1. The CDR3 totals 16 residues. V dropped 4 bases and J dropped 1; count of bases not matched to a gene: 4. Germline V CDR1 and CDR2: SNHLY, FYNNEI. In DNA form, the CDR3 reads TGTGCCAGCAGTGGGGGACAGGGCAGGAACACCGGGGAGCTGTTTTTT. Protein: CASSGGQGRNTGELFF.

V usage is TRBV7-9 and J usage is TRBJ2-2; the match to TRBD2 covers 13 bases. CDR1 is SEHNR, CDR2 FQNEAQ, per germline (reference sequence). The CDR3 loop spans 17 amino acids. Trimming removed 3 bases from V and 5 bases from J; junction bases left unmatched: 6. CDR3 DNA: TGTGCCAGCAGCTTGGGGGGACTAGCGGGACGTACCGGGGAGCTGTTTTTT. Amino acids: CASSLGGLAGRTGELFF.

The chain employs TRBV5-1 and TRBJ1-1; tentatively, D is TRBD1 (6 bases). Germline V gene data show CDR1 as SGHRS and CDR2 as YFSETQ. V was trimmed by 6 bases and J by 2 bases, leaving 11 bases between them. This CDR3 region has 13 residues. The DNA of the CDR3 is TGCGCCAGCAACCAGGACAGCAACACTGAAGCTTTCTTT. Its protein is CASNQDSNTEAFF.

This chain joins TRBV25-1 and TRBJ1-4; 9 positions match TRBD1. Losses at the gene ends were 3 bases for V and 4 bases for J; bases not matched to a gene: 3. Per germline, CDR1 MGHDK and CDR2 SYGVNS. This CDR3 is built from 15 residues. The CDR3 is CASSETGGSNEKLFF. CDR3 in DNA: TGTGCCAGCAGTGAGACAGGGGGAAGTAATGAAAAACTGTTTTTT. The entire variable domain, with the rest obtained from reference TRBV25-1 and TRBJ1-4, is as follows: EADIYQTPRYLVIGTGKKITLECSQTMGHDKMYWYQQDPGMELHLIHYSYGVNSTEKGDLSSESTVSRIRTEHFPLTLESARPSHTSQYLCASSETGGSNEKLFFGSGTQLSVL.

Here the CDR3 DNA reads TGTGCCAGTGCATCGACCGAGGGTTATGGCTACACCTTC. Its translation: CASASTEGYGYTF. V usage is TRBV19 and J usage is TRBJ1-2; D gene unclear. V was trimmed by 8 bases and J by 5 bases, leaving 15 bases between them. Germline lookup yields CDR1 LNHDA and CDR2 SQIVND (reference sequence). The CDR3 totals 13 residues.

This clone was recorded once. In DNA, the CDR3 is TGTGCCAGCAGTCCGGGACTAGCATTCGATACGCAGTATTTT. This gives the protein CASSPGLAFDTQYF. The chain combines TRBV6-1 with TRBJ2-3, with TRBD2 identical over 9 bases. After removal of 5 bases from V and 6 bases from J, the junction contained 6 bases not matched to a gene. This CDR3 is 14 amino acids long. Germline V gene data show CDR1 as MNHNS and CDR2 as SASEGT.

The V and J genes are TRBV6-1 and TRBJ1-5; D call uncertain. The CDR3 has 14 amino acids. Trimming shortened V by 5 bases and J by 0 bases, and 8 bases separated the two germline ends. The germline V gene has CDR1 MNHNS and CDR2 SASEGT. Written as DNA, the CDR3 is TGTGCCAGCAGTAGGTCAGATAGCAATCAGCCCCAGCATTTT. This gives the protein CASSRSDSNQPQHF.

The J gene is TRBJ2-1, the V gene TRBV5-1; 8 bases fit TRBD1. The CDR3 extends over 15 amino acids. V lost 3 bases to trimming and J lost 2 bases; unmatched junction nucleotides: 4. Germline values: CDR1 SGHRS, CDR2 YFSETQ. The CDR3 is CASSSMDRAYNEQFF. In DNA, the CDR3 is TGCGCCAGCAGCTCGATGGACAGGGCCTACAATGAGCAGTTCTTC.

This clone turned up a few times. The chain uses TRBV4-3 and TRBJ1-2; D remains ambiguous. With 0 bases removed from V and 6 bases from J, the gap between germline ends came to 17 bases. CDR1 LGHNA and CDR2 YSLEER come from the germline V gene. CDR3 length equals 16 residues. As DNA, the CDR3 is TGCGCCAGCAGCCAAGATCTATGGATGCGGGTGCATGGCTACACCTTC. The encoded protein is CASSQDLWMRVHGYTF.

The rearrangement uses TRBV29-1 and TRBJ2-7; 11 nucleotides match TRBD2. The CDR3 is made up of 14 amino acids. V lost 5 bases and J lost 2; bases outside the gene matches: 5. Germline V CDR1 and CDR2: SQVTM, ANQGSEA. The CDR3 DNA follows: TGCAGCGTTTTACTAGCGGGAGCCCCCTACGAGCAGTACTTC. Protein product: CSVLLAGAPYEQYF.

The chain carries TRBV29-1 and TRBJ1-1, with TRBD1 matching over 8 bases. Trimming took 3 bases from V and 2 from J; bases not matched to a gene: 5. Germline CDR1 and CDR2: SQVTM and ANQGSEA. This CDR3 has 14 amino acids. This CDR3 reads CSVDRGLGNTEAFF. CDR3 DNA sequence: TGCAGCGTTGACAGGGGGCTTGGTAACACTGAAGCTTTCTTT.

V is TRBV7-8 and J is TRBJ2-2, with D perhaps matching TRBD2 (6 bases). The CDR3 is 16 amino acids. V was pared by 3 bases and J by 5 bases, with 16 bases between. Germline CDR1 and CDR2: SGHVS and FQNEAQ. CDR3 residues: CASSFLGGMGTGELFF. The CDR3 DNA reads TGTGCCAGCAGCTTCCTTGGGGGGATGGGGACCGGGGAGCTGTTTTTT.

V and J are TRBV2 and TRBJ1-5; 7 bases match TRBD1. J lost 4 bases, V lost 4 bases, and 4 bases had no gene match. Germline V CDR1 and CDR2: SNHLY, FYNNEI. This CDR3 is built from 14 residues. CDR3: CASSVGTANQPQHF. Here the CDR3 DNA reads TGTGCCAGCAGTGTTGGGACAGCAAATCAGCCCCAGCATTTT.

This rearrangement joins TRBV5-4 to TRBJ2-1, with 12 bases identical to TRBD2. The J segment lost 8 bases and the V segment lost 3 bases, leaving 9 bases of the junction unmatched. Per germline, CDR1 SGHNT and CDR2 YYREEE (reference sequence). The CDR3 loop spans 16 amino acids. CDR3 residues: CASSSLAGGSMDEQFF. CDR3 DNA: TGTGCCAGCAGCTCTCTAGCGGGAGGGAGTATGGATGAGCAGTTCTTC.

The rearrangement uses TRBV4-3 and TRBJ2-1; D might be TRBD2 (5 bases). The CDR3 extends over 14 amino acids. The V gene lost 1 base and the J gene lost 5 bases, with 9 bases spanning the gap. Germline CDR1 reads LGHNA; CDR2 reads YSLEER. Here the CDR3 reads CASSQADYHNEQFF. The CDR3 bases are TGCGCCAGCAGCCAAGCCGACTACCACAATGAGCAGTTCTTC.

The chain carries TRBV29-1 and TRBJ2-1; D unclear. Germline CDR1 SQVTM, CDR2 ANQGSEA. The CDR3 has 11 residues. The V end was cut by 6 bases, the J end by 4 bases, with 7 bases between. CDR3 DNA: TGCAGCGTCCGAAGGTACAATGAGCAGTTCTTC. The encoded protein is CSVRRYNEQFF.

This sequence joins TRBV6-1 and TRBJ1-2; 7 bases are a match to TRBD1. This CDR3 is built from 11 residues. Germline CDR1 and CDR2: MNHNS and SASEGT. V was pared by 6 bases and J by 8 bases, with 3 bases of the junction left unmatched. The CDR3 nucleotides are TGTGCCAGCAGACCAGGGGGAGGCTACACCTTC. Its protein is CASRPGGGYTF.

The chain uses TRBV29-1 and TRBJ1-5; unclear D gene. Germline loops: CDR1 SQVTM, CDR2 ANQGSEA. The CDR3 totals 13 residues. CDR3 amino acids: CRPKRRRNQPQHF. The CDR3 nucleotides read TGCAGACCAAAAAGGAGGCGCAATCAGCCCCAGCATTTT.

This chain joins TRBV5-6 and TRBJ1-2; D might be TRBD1 (6 bases). The CDR3 is 18 amino acids. The germline V and J ends were trimmed by 5 bases and 0 bases, with 23 bases remaining between them. From germline, CDR1 is SGHDT and CDR2 YYEEEE. CDR3 protein: CASRPGQQLRIANYGYTF. The DNA of the CDR3 is TGTGCCAGCAGACCTGGACAGCAACTCCGTATAGCTAACTATGGCTACACCTTC.